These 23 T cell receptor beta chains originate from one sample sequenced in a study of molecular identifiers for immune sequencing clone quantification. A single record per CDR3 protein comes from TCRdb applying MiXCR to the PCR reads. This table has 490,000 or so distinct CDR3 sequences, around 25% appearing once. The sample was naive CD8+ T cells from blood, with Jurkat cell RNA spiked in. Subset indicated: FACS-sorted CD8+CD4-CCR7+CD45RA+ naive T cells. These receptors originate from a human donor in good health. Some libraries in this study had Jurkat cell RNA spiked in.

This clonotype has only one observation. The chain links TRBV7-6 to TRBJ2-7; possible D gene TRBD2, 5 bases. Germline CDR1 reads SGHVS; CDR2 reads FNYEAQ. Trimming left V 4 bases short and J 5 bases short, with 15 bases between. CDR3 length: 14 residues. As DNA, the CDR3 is TGTGCCAGCAGCTCTGGGAGCGTAACCGACGAGCAGTACTTC. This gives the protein CASSSGSVTDEQYF.

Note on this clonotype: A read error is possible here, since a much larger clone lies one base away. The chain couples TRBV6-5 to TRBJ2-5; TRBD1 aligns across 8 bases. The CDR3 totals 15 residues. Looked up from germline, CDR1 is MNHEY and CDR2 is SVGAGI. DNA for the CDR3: TGTGCCAGCAGTTACAGCGGACAGGGACAAGGGACCCAGTACTTC. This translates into CASSYSGQGQGTQYF.

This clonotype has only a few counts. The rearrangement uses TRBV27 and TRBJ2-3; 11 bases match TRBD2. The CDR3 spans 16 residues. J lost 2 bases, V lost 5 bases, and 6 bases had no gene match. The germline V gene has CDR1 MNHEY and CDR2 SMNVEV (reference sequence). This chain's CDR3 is CASSPTSGDPTDTQYF. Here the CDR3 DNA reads TGTGCCAGCAGTCCGACTAGCGGGGACCCCACAGATACGCAGTATTTT.

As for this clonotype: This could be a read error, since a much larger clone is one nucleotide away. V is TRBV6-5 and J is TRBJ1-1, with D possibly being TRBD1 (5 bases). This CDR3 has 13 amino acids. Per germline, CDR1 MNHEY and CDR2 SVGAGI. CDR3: CTSSSVGGTEAFF. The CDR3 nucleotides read TGTACCAGCAGTTCGGTTGGGGGGACTGAAGCTTTCTTT.

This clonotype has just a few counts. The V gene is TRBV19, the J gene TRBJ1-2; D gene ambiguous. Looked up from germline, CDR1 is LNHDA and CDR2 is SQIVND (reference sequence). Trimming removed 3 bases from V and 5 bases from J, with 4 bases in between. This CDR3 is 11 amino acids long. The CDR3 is CASSMGYGYTF. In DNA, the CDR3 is TGTGCCAGTAGTATGGGATATGGCTACACCTTC.

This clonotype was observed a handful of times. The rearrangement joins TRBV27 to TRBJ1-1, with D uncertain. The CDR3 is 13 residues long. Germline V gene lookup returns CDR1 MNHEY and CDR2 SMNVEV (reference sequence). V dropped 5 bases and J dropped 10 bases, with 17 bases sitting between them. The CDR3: CASSPGLVFGAFF. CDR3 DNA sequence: TGTGCCAGCAGTCCTGGGCTCGTCTTTGGAGCTTTCTTT.

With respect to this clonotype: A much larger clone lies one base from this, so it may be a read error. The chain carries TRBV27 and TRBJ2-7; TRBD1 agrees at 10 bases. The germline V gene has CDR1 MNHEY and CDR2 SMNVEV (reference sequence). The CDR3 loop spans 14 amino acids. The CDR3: CASSLGQGVNEQNF. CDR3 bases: TGTGCCAGCAGTTTAGGACAGGGGGTCAACGAGCAGAACTTC.

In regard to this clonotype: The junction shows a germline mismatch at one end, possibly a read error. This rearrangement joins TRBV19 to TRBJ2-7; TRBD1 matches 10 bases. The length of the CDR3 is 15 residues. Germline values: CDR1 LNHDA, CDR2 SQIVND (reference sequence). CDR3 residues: CASSLGTGESYKQYF. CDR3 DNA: TGTGCCAGTAGTCTTGGGACAGGGGAGTCCTACAAGCAATACTTC. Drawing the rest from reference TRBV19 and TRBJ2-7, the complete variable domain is DGGITQSPKYLFRKEGQNVTLSCEQNLNHDAMYWYRQDPGQGLRLIYYSQIVNDFQKGDIAEGYSVSREKKESFPLTVTSAQKNPTAFYLCASSLGTGESYKQYFGPGTRLTVT.

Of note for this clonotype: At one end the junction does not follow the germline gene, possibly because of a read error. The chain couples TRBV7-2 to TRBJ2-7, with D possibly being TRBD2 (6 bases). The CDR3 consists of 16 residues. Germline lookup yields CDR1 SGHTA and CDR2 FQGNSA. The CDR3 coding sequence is TGTGCCAGCAGCTGGCCACGGGAGAGTATCGCCTACGGGCAGTACTTC. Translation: CASSWPRESIAYGQYF. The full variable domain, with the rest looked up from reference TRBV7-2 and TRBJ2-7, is GAGVSQSPSNKVTEKGKDVELRCDPISGHTALYWYRQSLGQGLEFLIYFQGNSAPDKSGLPSDRFSAERTGGSVSTLTIQRTQQEDSAVYLCASSWPRESIAYGQYFGPGTRLTVT.

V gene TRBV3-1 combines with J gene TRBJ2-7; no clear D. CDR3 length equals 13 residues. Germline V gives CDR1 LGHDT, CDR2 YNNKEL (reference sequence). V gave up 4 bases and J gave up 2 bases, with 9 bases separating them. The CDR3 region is CASSPWDTYEQYF. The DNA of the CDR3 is TGTGCCAGCAGCCCTTGGGATACCTACGAGCAGTACTTC.

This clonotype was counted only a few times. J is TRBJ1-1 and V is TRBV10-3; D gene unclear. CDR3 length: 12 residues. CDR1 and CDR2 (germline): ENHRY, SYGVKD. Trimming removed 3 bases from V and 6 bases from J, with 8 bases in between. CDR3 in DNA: TGTGCCATCAGTGATCTGTTAGCTGAAGCTTTCTTT. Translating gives CAISDLLAEAFF.

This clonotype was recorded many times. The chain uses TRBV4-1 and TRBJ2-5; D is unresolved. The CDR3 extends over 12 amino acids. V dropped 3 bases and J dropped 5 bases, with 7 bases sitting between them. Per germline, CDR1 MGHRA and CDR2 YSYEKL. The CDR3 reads CASSHPGETQYF. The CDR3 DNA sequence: TGCGCCAGCAGCCACCCCGGCGAGACCCAGTACTTC.

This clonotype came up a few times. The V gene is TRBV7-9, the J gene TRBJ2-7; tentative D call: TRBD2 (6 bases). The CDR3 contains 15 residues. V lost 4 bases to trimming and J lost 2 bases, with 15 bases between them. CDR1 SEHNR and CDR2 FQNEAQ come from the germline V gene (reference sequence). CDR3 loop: CASSSTGLPPYEQYF. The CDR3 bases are TGTGCCAGCAGCTCAACGGGACTTCCCCCCTACGAGCAGTACTTC.

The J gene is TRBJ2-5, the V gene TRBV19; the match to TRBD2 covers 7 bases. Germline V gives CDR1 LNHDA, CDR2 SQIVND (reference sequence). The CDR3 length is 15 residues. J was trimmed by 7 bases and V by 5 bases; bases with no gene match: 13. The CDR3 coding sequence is TGTGCCAGTAGTCTAAGGACTAGTTTGGGTGTGACCCAGTACTTC. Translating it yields CASSLRTSLGVTQYF. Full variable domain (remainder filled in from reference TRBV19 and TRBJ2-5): DGGITQSPKYLFRKEGQNVTLSCEQNLNHDAMYWYRQDPGQGLRLIYYSQIVNDFQKGDIAEGYSVSREKKESFPLTVTSAQKNPTAFYLCASSLRTSLGVTQYFGPGTRLLVL.

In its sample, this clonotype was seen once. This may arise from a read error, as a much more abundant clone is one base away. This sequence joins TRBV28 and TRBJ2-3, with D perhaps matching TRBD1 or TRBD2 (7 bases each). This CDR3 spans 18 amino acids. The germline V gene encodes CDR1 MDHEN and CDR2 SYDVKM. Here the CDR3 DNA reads TGTGCCAGCAGTCAGGGGGGGCGGGGGACACCATTCACAGATACGCATTATTTT. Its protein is CASSQGGRGTPFTDTHYF.

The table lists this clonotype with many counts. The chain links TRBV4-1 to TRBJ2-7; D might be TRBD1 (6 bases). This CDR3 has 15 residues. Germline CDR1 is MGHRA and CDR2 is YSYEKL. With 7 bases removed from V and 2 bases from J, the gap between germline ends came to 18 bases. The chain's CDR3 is CASTRAPGATYEQYF. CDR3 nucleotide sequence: TGCGCCAGCACCCGCGCACCAGGGGCAACCTACGAGCAGTACTTC.

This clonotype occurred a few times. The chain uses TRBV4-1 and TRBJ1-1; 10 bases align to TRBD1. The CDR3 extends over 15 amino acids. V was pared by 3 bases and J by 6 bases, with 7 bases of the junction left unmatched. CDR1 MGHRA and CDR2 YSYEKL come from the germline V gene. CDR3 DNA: TGCGCCAGCAGCCATCCGGGACAGGGGTTTCCTGAAGCTTTCTTT. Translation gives CASSHPGQGFPEAFF.

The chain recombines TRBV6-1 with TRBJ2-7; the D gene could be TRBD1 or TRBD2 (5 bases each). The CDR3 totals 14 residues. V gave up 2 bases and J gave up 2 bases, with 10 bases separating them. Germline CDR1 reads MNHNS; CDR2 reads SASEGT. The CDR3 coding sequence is TGTGCCAGCAGTGAAAAAGAGGGGACCTACGAGCAGTACTTC. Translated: CASSEKEGTYEQYF.

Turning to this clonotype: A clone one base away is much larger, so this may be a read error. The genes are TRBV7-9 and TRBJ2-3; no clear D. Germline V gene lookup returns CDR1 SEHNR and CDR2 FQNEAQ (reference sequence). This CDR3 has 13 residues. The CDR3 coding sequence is TGTGCCAGCAGCCCGGGTCCTTCAGATACGCGGTATTTT. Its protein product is CASSPGPSDTRYF. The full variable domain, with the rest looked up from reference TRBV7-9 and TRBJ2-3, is DTGVSQNPRHKITKRGQNVTFRCDPISEHNRLYWYRQTLGQGPEFLTYFQNEAQLEKSRLLSDRFSAERPKGSFSTLEIQRTEQGDSAMYLCASSPGPSDTRYFGPGTRLTVL.

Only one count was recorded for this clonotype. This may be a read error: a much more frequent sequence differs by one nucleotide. CDR3 amino acids: CASCESWAGDYGYTF. The CDR3 DNA reads as TGTGCCAGCTGTGAAAGTTGGGCAGGGGACTATGGCTACACCTTC. The chain has TRBV2 and TRBJ1-2, with D possibly being TRBD1 (6 bases). This CDR3 is built from 15 residues. Germline V gene data show CDR1 as SNHLY and CDR2 as FYNNEI.

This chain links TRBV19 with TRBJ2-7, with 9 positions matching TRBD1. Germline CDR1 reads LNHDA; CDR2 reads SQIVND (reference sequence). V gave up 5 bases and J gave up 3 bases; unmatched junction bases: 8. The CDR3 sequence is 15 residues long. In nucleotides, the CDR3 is TGTGCCAGTAGTTCGGGAACAGGGGGCGGCTACGAGCAGTACTTC. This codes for CASSSGTGGGYEQYF.

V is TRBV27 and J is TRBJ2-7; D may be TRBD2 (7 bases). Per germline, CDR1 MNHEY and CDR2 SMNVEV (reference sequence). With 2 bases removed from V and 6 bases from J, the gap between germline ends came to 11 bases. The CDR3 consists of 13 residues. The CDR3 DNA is TGTGCCAGCAGTTTAACGGGGGGCTTCGAGCAGTACTTC. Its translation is CASSLTGGFEQYF.

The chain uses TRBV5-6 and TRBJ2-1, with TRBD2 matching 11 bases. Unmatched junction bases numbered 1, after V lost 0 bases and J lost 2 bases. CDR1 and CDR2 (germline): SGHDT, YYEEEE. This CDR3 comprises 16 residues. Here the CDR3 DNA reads TGTGCCAGCAGCTTGGAGGGACTAGCGGCCTACAATGAGCAGTTCTTC. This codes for CASSLEGLAAYNEQFF.